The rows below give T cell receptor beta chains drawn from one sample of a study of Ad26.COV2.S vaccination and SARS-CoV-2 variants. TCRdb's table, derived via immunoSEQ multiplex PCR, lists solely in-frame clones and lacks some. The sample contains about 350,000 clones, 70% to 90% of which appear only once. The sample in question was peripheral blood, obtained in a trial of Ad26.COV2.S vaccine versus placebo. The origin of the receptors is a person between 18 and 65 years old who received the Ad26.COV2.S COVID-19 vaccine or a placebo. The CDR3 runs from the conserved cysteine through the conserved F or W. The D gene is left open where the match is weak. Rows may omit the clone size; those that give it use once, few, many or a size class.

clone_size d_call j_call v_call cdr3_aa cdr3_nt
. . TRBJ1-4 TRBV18 CASSPTGATNEKLFF TGTGCCAGCTCACCGACAGGCGCTACTAATGAAAAACTGTTTTTT
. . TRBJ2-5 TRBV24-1 CATSDSWETQYF TGTGCCACCAGTGATTCGTGGGAGACCCAGTACTTC
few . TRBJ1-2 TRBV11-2 CASSTTANYGYTF TGTGCCAGCAGCACGACAGCTAACTATGGCTACACCTTC
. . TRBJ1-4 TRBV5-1 CASGEGVGNEKLFF TGCGCCAGCGGTGAGGGGGTCGGAAACGAAAAACTGTTTTTT
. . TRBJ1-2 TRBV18 CASSHGESTYGYTF TGTGCCAGCTCGCACGGTGAGTCGACCTATGGCTACACCTTC
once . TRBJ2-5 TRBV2 CASSVPRSMETQYF TGTGCCAGCAGTGTGCCCAGATCGATGGAGACCCAGTACTTC
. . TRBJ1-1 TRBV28 CASSLMNTEAFF TGTGCCAGCAGTTTGATGAACACTGAAGCTTTCTTT
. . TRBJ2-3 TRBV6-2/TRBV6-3 CASSRSPITDTQYF TGTGCCAGCAGTCGGTCTCCCATCACAGATACGCAGTATTTT
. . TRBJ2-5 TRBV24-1 CATSGAPFQETQYF TGTGCCACCAGTGGCGCACCCTTCCAAGAGACCCAGTACTTC
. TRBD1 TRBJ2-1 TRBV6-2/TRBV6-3 CASSYDRGNEQFF TGTGCCAGCAGTTACGACAGGGGCAATGAGCAGTTCTTC
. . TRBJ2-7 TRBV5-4 CASSPEVGATYEQYF TGTGCCAGCAGCCCGGAGGTGGGGGCGACCTACGAGCAGTACTTC
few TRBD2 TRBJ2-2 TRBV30 CACGRRTSGSNTGELFF TGTGCCTGCGGGAGACGGACTAGCGGGTCGAACACCGGGGAGCTGTTTTTT
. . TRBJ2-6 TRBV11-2 CASRPRTPPGANVLTF TGTGCCAGCAGACCTCGAACCCCCCCTGGGGCCAACGTCCTGACTTTC
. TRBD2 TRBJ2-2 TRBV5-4 CASSLFLTSGSNAGELFF TGTGCCAGCAGCTTGTTTCTTACTAGCGGGAGTAATGCCGGGGAGCTGTTTTTT
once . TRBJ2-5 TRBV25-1 CASSPGQIQETQYF TGTGCCAGCAGCCCAGGACAGATTCAAGAGACCCAGTACTTC
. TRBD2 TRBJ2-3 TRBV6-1 CASSAAGGIMGTDTQYF TGTGCCAGCAGTGCGGCGGGAGGTATTATGGGCACAGATACGCAGTATTTT
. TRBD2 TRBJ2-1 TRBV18 CASSQGLAGGPSSYNEQFF TGTGCCAGCTCACAGGGACTAGCGGGGGGTCCGAGCTCCTACAATGAGCAGTTCTTC
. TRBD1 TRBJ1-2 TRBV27 CASRGGDRVNGYTF TGTGCCAGCAGGGGGGGGGACAGGGTCAATGGCTACACCTTC
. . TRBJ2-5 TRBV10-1 CASSDKVNQTQYF TGCGCCAGCAGTGATAAAGTAAACCAGACCCAGTACTTC
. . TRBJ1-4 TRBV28 CASSLGAEKLFF TGTGCCAGCAGTTTGGGGGCCGAAAAACTGTTTTTT
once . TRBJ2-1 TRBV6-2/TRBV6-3 CASSYWDQGSYNEQFF TGTGCCAGCAGTTACTGGGACCAAGGCTCCTACAATGAGCAGTTCTTC
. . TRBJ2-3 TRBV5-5 CASSFVGLGGTDTQYF TGTGCCAGCAGCTTCGTCGGCCTCGGCGGCACAGATACGCAGTATTTT
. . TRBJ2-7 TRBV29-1 CSVGPRASDGEQYF TGCAGCGTCGGACCCCGGGCTAGCGATGGGGAGCAGTACTTC
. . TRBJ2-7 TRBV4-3 CASSQEPRGSYEQYF TGCGCCAGCAGCCAGGAGCCACGGGGCTCCTACGAGCAGTACTTC
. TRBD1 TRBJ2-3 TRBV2 CASSELLRFWTGGDSDTQYF TGTGCCAGCAGTGAACTTTTGAGGTTCTGGACAGGGGGCGATTCAGATACGCAGTATTTT
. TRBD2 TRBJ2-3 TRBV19 CASSKLAGLSDTQYF TGTGCCAGTAGTAAACTAGCGGGATTGTCAGATACGCAGTATTTT
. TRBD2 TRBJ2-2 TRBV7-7 CASSLGLAGANGELFF TGTGCCAGCAGCCTGGGACTAGCGGGAGCTAACGGGGAGCTGTTTTTT
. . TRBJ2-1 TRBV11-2 CASSLTPGGYNEQFF TGTGCCAGCAGCTTAACCCCTGGCGGATACAATGAGCAGTTCTTC
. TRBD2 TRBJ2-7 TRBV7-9 CASSLGTSASYEQYF TGTGCCAGCAGCTTAGGGACTAGCGCCTCCTACGAGCAGTACTTC
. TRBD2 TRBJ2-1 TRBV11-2 CASSLGASGNADEQFF TGTGCCAGCAGCTTAGGGGCTAGCGGGAATGCTGATGAGCAGTTCTTC
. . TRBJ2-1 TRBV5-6 CASTLSMANEQFF TGTGCCAGCACCTTGTCTATGGCCAATGAGCAGTTCTTC
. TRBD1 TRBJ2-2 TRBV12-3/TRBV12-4 CASKGAKTGELFF TGTGCCAGCAAGGGGGCTAAGACCGGGGAGCTGTTTTTT
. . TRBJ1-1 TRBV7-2 CASSLAGREAFF TGTGCCAGCAGCTTAGCAGGCCGTGAAGCTTTCTTT